Below, 29 T cell receptor beta chains from the same sample are listed, as sequenced in a study of OX40 agonist ivuxolimab in advanced cancers. The data were produced by immunoSEQ multiplex PCR, yet TCRdb's version contains in-frame clones alone and is incomplete. The sample has 80,000 or so clones, 93% seen once. The starting material was CD4+ or CD8+ T cells sorted from blood, obtained in a trial of the OX40 agonist ivuxolimab. Receptors were obtained from an adult with an advanced solid tumor such as melanoma, head and neck, liver or kidney cancer.

V and J are TRBV4-3 and TRBJ2-1, with 7 bases matching TRBD2. Germline values: CDR1 LGHNA, CDR2 YSLEER. The CDR3 runs 15 residues. J lost 7 bases, V lost 4 bases, and 10 bases had no gene match. CDR3 sequence reads: CASSPEPGTINEQFF. CDR3 nucleotide sequence: TGCGCCAGCAGCCCCGAGCCCGGGACTATTAATGAGCAGTTCTTC.

The CDR3 sequence is CASSRHQRDRGSGYTF. The CDR3 nucleotides read TGTGCCAGCAGCCGGCATCAGAGGGACAGGGGCTCTGGCTACACCTTC. The rearrangement uses TRBV7-2 and TRBJ1-2, with TRBD1 identical over 10 bases. Germline assignment: CDR1 SGHTA and CDR2 FQGNSA. The CDR3 is 16 residues long. The V gene end was trimmed by 5 bases and the J gene end by 7 bases; junction bases not matched to a gene: 13. Supplemented by reference TRBV7-2 and TRBJ1-2, the full variable domain reads GAGVSQSPSNKVTEKGKDVELRCDPISGHTALYWYRQSLGQGLEFLIYFQGNSAPDKSGLPSDRFSAERTGGSVSTLTIQRTQQEDSAVYLCASSRHQRDRGSGYTFGSGTRLTVV.

This chain connects TRBV7-8 to TRBJ2-7, with TRBD1 matching over 11 bases. The J segment lost 0 bases and the V segment lost 5 bases, leaving 3 bases of the junction unmatched. The CDR3 is 15 amino acids. The germline CDR1 and CDR2 sequences are SGHVS and FQNEAQ. The CDR3: CASSPDRGPSYEQYF. The CDR3 DNA is TGTGCCAGCAGCCCGGACAGGGGGCCCTCCTACGAGCAGTACTTC.

The chain carries TRBV7-6 and TRBJ2-3; D possibly corresponds to TRBD2 (7 bases). The CDR3 runs 16 residues. CDR1 SGHVS and CDR2 FNYEAQ come from the germline V gene. V lost 3 bases to trimming and J lost 3 bases, with 16 bases between them. As DNA, the CDR3 is TGTGCCAGCAGCTTCTACCTTAGGGGGGGGACAGATACGCAGTATTTT. Its translation is CASSFYLRGGTDTQYF.

This clone has only one observation. The CDR3 here is CASSMVLGAHNEQFF. CDR3 DNA: TGTGCCAGTAGTATGGTACTGGGGGCCCACAATGAGCAGTTCTTC. V is TRBV19 and J is TRBJ2-1, with D possibly TRBD1 on 6 matching bases. The length of the CDR3 is 15 residues. Germline-derived CDR1 and CDR2 are LNHDA and SQIVND (reference sequence). V was shortened by 3 bases and J by 5 bases, with 14 bases between the two germline ends.

The gene calls are TRBV6-5 and TRBJ1-1; weak D call: TRBD1 (5 bases). V was cut by 0 bases and J by 5 bases, with 13 bases left in between. Germline CDR1 is MNHEY and CDR2 is SVGAGI. The CDR3 covers 15 residues. CDR3 coding DNA: TGTGCCAGCAGTTACTCCCCCTCGGGGGGGACTGAAGCTTTCTTT. Encoded protein: CASSYSPSGGTEAFF.

The chain uses TRBV5-6 and TRBJ2-7; 12 bases align to TRBD1. The CDR3 has 17 residues. Germline V gene data show CDR1 as SGHDT and CDR2 as YYEEEE. J was trimmed by 5 bases and V by 0 bases; bases with no gene match: 9. CDR3 nucleotide sequence: TGTGCCAGCAGCTTGGCGGCCGGGACAGGGGGCCGGGACGAGCAGTACTTC. Encoded protein: CASSLAAGTGGRDEQYF.

The V and J genes are TRBV5-6 and TRBJ2-1; 7 bases agree with TRBD1. CDR1 and CDR2 from the germline V gene are SGHDT and YYEEEE. This CDR3 spans 15 amino acids. The V gene end was trimmed by 0 bases and the J gene end by 0 bases; junction bases not matched to a gene: 0. The CDR3 protein is CASSLDRGSYNEQFF. CDR3 sequence (DNA): TGTGCCAGCAGCTTGGACAGGGGCTCCTACAATGAGCAGTTCTTC.

The genes are TRBV4-1 and TRBJ2-1; D not certain. Trimming took off 1 base at V and 0 bases at J, with 7 bases between the two ends. Germline assignment: CDR1 MGHRA and CDR2 YSYEKL. CDR3 length: 15 residues. The CDR3 sequence: CASSQAQASYNEQFF. Here the CDR3 DNA reads TGCGCCAGCAGCCAAGCGCAGGCCTCCTACAATGAGCAGTTCTTC.

Comments on this clone: At one end, the junction sequence differs from germline, possibly due to a read error. This chain uses TRBV4-3 with TRBJ1-1, with 9 bases aligning to TRBD1. The CDR3 totals 16 residues. Germline V gene data show CDR1 as LGHNA and CDR2 as YSLEER. The DNA for the CDR3 is TGCGCCAGCAGACAAGGGACAGGGCAACTGAGCACTGAAGCTTTCTTT. The encoded protein is CASRQGTGQLSTEAFF.

The rearrangement links TRBV5-1 to TRBJ2-7, with D unresolved. CDR1 SGHRS and CDR2 YFSETQ come from the germline V gene. V lost 7 bases and J 1 base, leaving 9 bases between the germline ends. The length of the CDR3 is 12 residues. The CDR3, as DNA: TGCGCCAGCGGCCGTGGGTCCTACGAGCAGTACTTC. Its translation: CASGRGSYEQYF.

This clone has only one observation. The chain is built from TRBV6-4 and TRBJ1-4; D is unresolved. The CDR3 consists of 15 residues. CDR1 MRHNA and CDR2 SNTAGT come from the germline V gene. V lost 6 bases and J lost 8, with 19 bases in between. The CDR3 region has the DNA TGTGCCAGCAGGACCGGAGGAGACGCGGAGGAAAAACTGTTTTTT. Protein sequence: CASRTGGDAEEKLFF.

The V gene is TRBV7-2, the J gene TRBJ2-3; 10 bases line up with TRBD2. The germline V gene encodes CDR1 SGHTA and CDR2 FQGNSA. V trimming: 7 bases; J trimming: 2 bases; junction bases outside the gene matches: 9. This CDR3 has 16 residues. The CDR3: CASTPGLADYTDTQYF. DNA of the CDR3: TGTGCCAGCACCCCCGGACTAGCGGACTACACAGATACGCAGTATTTT.

V is TRBV4-1 and J is TRBJ2-7; D is tentatively TRBD1 or TRBD2 (5 bases each). CDR1 MGHRA and CDR2 YSYEKL come from the germline V gene. CDR3 size: 13 residues. V was clipped by 4 bases and J by 1 base, with 8 bases between them. CDR3 in amino acids: CASSPGLSYEQYF. As DNA, the CDR3 is TGCGCCAGCAGCCCGGGGCTTTCCTACGAGCAGTACTTC.

The chain carries TRBV5-1 and TRBJ2-2; a weak D match, TRBD2 (5 bases). V lost 0 bases and J lost 3, with 12 bases in between. CDR3 size: 16 residues. Germline CDR1 and CDR2: SGHRS and YFSETQ. The CDR3, as DNA: TGCGCCAGCAGCTTGGATTGGAGGTTGGACACCGGGGAGCTGTTTTTT. The encoded protein is CASSLDWRLDTGELFF.

The V call is TRBV9, the J call TRBJ1-2; weak D call: TRBD1 (6 bases). Deletions cut 5 bases from V and 8 bases from J, with 13 bases between. The CDR3 loop spans 12 amino acids. Germline-derived CDR1 and CDR2 are SGDLS and YYNGEE. CDR3 residues: CASSTGREGYTF. In DNA form, the CDR3 reads TGTGCCAGCAGTACAGGGAGGGAAGGCTACACCTTC.

V usage is TRBV27 and J usage is TRBJ1-1, with unresolved D. The V gene lost 5 bases and the J gene lost 2 bases, with 9 bases spanning the gap. This CDR3 is 13 amino acids long. Germline CDR1 MNHEY, CDR2 SMNVEV (reference sequence). This CDR3 is CASSNRPNTEAFF. CDR3 DNA: TGTGCCAGCAGTAACCGGCCCAACACTGAAGCTTTCTTT.

This clone was observed a single time. This rearrangement joins TRBV6-5 to TRBJ2-7; no reliable D call. From germline, CDR1 is MNHEY and CDR2 SVGAGI. The CDR3 spans 13 residues. The V end lost 0 bases, the J end lost 2 bases, and 5 bases lay between the germline ends. The CDR3 reads CASSYSGPYEQYF. The DNA of the CDR3 is TGTGCCAGCAGTTACTCCGGACCCTACGAGCAGTACTTC.

CDR3 DNA: TGTGCCAGCAGTTTCCGCCATGACGGCGCTAACTATGGCTACACCTTC. It specifies CASSFRHDGANYGYTF. The chain uses TRBV27 and TRBJ1-2; D is ambiguous. Trimming stripped 3 bases from V and 0 bases from J, with 14 bases between. The CDR3 is made up of 16 amino acids. Germline-derived CDR1 and CDR2 are MNHEY and SMNVEV (reference sequence).

This rearrangement joins TRBV7-9 to TRBJ1-1; no reliable D call. This CDR3 has 14 residues. Germline V lookup: CDR1 SEHNR, CDR2 FQNEAQ (reference sequence). Trimming removed 8 bases from V and 3 bases from J, with 16 bases in between. CDR3 loop: CASLFSGRDTEAFF. The CDR3 region has the DNA TGTGCCAGCCTCTTCTCGGGAAGGGACACTGAAGCTTTCTTT.

V and J are TRBV4-2 and TRBJ2-1, with 7 positions matching TRBD2. CDR1 and CDR2 from the germline V gene are LGHNA and YNFKEQ. CDR3 size: 16 residues. Germline trimming cut 1 base from V and 7 bases from J; bases unmatched to any gene: 10. The CDR3 sequence: CASSQGGRGGMNEQFF. The CDR3 coding sequence is TGTGCCAGCAGCCAAGGGGGGAGGGGAGGGATGAATGAGCAGTTCTTC.

V and J are TRBV7-9 and TRBJ1-4; no clear D. The germline gives CDR1 SEHNR, CDR2 FQNEAQ (reference sequence). Trimming left V 5 bases short and J 0 bases short, with 10 bases between. This CDR3 is built from 15 residues. This chain's CDR3 is CASSPPSATNEKLFF. The DNA for the CDR3 is TGTGCCAGCAGCCCTCCCTCTGCAACTAATGAAAAACTGTTTTTT.

The chain employs TRBV4-1 and TRBJ2-7; D ambiguous. CDR3 size: 15 residues. Germline-derived CDR1 and CDR2 are MGHRA and YSYEKL. V was shortened by 0 bases and J by 3 bases, with 12 bases between the two germline ends. In DNA, the CDR3 is TGCGCCAGCAGCCAAGAGGGAAGGGAATTCTACGAGCAGTACTTC. It encodes CASSQEGREFYEQYF.

The chain recombines TRBV7-9 with TRBJ2-1; 8 bases align to TRBD2. The CDR3 is made up of 18 amino acids. CDR1 is SEHNR and CDR2 is FQNEAQ in the germline V gene (reference sequence). J lost 6 bases, V lost 6 bases, and 19 bases had no gene match. CDR3 sequence: CASSLGGIAGRAVNEQFF. The CDR3 nucleotides read TGTGCCAGCAGTCTAGGGGGGATAGCGGGAAGGGCGGTCAATGAGCAGTTCTTC.

This clone was picked up one time. The chain carries TRBV25-1 and TRBJ1-1; the D gene is possibly TRBD1 (6 bases). Trimming shortened V by 2 bases and J by 10 bases, and 14 bases separated the two germline ends. CDR3 length: 13 residues. The V gene's germline CDR1 is MGHDK and CDR2 SYGVNS. CDR3 sequence reads: CASSEGGSSIAFF. The CDR3 DNA reads TGTGCCAGCAGTGAAGGGGGCTCGTCGATAGCTTTCTTT.

This chain links TRBV19 with TRBJ2-1; unclear D gene. Germline-derived CDR1 and CDR2 are LNHDA and SQIVND (reference sequence). CDR3 length equals 12 residues. V lost 3 bases and J 10 bases, leaving 10 bases between the germline ends. The CDR3 sequence: CASSIGRLEQFF. CDR3 DNA sequence: TGTGCCAGTAGTATCGGCCGACTCGAGCAGTTCTTC. The full variable domain, with the rest looked up from reference TRBV19 and TRBJ2-1, is DGGITQSPKYLFRKEGQNVTLSCEQNLNHDAMYWYRQDPGQGLRLIYYSQIVNDFQKGDIAEGYSVSREKKESFPLTVTSAQKNPTAFYLCASSIGRLEQFFGPGTRLTVL.

This sequence joins TRBV9 and TRBJ2-3; 14 bases are shared with TRBD2. The CDR3 spans 18 residues. After removal of 4 bases from V and 4 bases from J, the junction contained 11 bases not matched to a gene. Germline CDR1 reads SGDLS; CDR2 reads YYNGEE. CDR3 DNA: TGTGCCAGCAGCTCCCACGAGGGACTAGCGGGGGTGGCAGATACGCAGTATTTT. Its translation is CASSSHEGLAGVADTQYF.

The chain combines TRBV5-1 with TRBJ2-1; 12 nucleotides line up with TRBD1. This CDR3 spans 16 amino acids. V was clipped by 2 bases and J by 7 bases; unmatched bases: 7. Per germline, CDR1 SGHRS and CDR2 YFSETQ. CDR3 in amino acids: CASSFWGQGAVNEQFF. CDR3 nucleotides: TGCGCCAGCAGCTTTTGGGGACAGGGGGCGGTAAATGAGCAGTTCTTC.

The chain links TRBV7-8 to TRBJ2-2; 7 nucleotides align to TRBD2. This CDR3 region has 19 residues. Losses at the gene ends were 2 bases for V and 1 base for J; bases not matched to a gene: 13. Germline V lookup: CDR1 SGHVS, CDR2 FQNEAQ. CDR3 protein: CASSLPGREETVNTGELFF. For the CDR3, the DNA is TGTGCCAGCAGCTTACCTGGACGGGAGGAGACAGTGAACACCGGGGAGCTGTTTTTT.